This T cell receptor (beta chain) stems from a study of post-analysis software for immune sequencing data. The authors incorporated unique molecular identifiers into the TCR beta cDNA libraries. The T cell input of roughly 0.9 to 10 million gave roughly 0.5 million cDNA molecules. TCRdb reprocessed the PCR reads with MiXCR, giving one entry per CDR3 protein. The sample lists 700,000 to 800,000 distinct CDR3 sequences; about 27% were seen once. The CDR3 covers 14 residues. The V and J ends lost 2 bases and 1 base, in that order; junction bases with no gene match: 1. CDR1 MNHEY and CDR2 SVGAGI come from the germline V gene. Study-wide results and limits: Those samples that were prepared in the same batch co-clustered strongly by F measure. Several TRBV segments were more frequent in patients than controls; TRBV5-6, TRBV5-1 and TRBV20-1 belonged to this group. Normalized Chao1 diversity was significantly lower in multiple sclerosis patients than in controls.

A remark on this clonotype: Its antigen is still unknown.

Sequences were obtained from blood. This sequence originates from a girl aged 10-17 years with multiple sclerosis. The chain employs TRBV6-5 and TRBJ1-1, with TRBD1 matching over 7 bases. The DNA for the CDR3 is TGTGCCAGCAGTTACGGGACAGAGAACACTGAAGCTTTCTTT. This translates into CASSYGTENTEAFF.